Each of the 8 T cell receptor beta chains below was sequenced from the same sample in a study of cytomegalovirus exposure and HLA in healthy donors. Researchers ran the PCR with 60 Vbeta and 13 Jbeta primers. Sequencing was performed with immunoSEQ multiplex PCR; in TCRdb, only in-frame clones are kept and a portion is missing. The table includes roughly 120,000 clones, 80% detected once. Specimen: PBMCs. Receptors were obtained from a male donor in good health and CMV-seronegative.

This rearrangement joins TRBV5-6 to TRBJ1-5; weak D call: TRBD1 (5 bases). The CDR3 loop spans 14 amino acids. V lost 3 bases and J lost 7, with 14 bases in between. The germline V gene encodes CDR1 SGHDT and CDR2 YYEEEE. CDR3 loop: CASSSGTGSQPQHF. The CDR3 DNA is TGTGCCAGCAGCTCCGGGACCGGGAGCCAGCCCCAGCATTTT.

The chain carries TRBV10-3 and TRBJ2-5; 7 bases agree with TRBD1. V trimming: 8 bases; J trimming: 4 bases; junction bases outside the gene matches: 19. Germline CDR1 and CDR2: ENHRY and SYGVKD. The CDR3 contains 17 residues. CDR3 in DNA: TGTGCCATCGCCTACCGAACCGGGACAGAAGGGAGAGAGACCCAGTACTTC. Translated: CAIAYRTGTEGRETQYF.

The rearrangement uses TRBV5-1 and TRBJ1-2; unclear D gene. Per germline, CDR1 SGHRS and CDR2 YFSETQ. The CDR3 contains 16 residues. Trimming left V 0 bases short and J 2 bases short, with 14 bases between. The CDR3 here is CASSLETGRSNYGYTF. The CDR3 DNA reads as TGCGCCAGCAGCTTGGAGACGGGAAGGTCGAACTATGGCTACACCTTC.

The chain links TRBV15 to TRBJ2-2; TRBD2 matches 8 bases. CDR3 length equals 15 residues. The V segment lost 6 bases and the J segment 0 bases; nucleotides outside the gene matches: 3. Germline V CDR1 and CDR2: LNHNV, YYDKDF (reference sequence). CDR3 in amino acids: CATRLGLANTGELFF. CDR3 bases: TGTGCCACCAGGCTGGGACTAGCGAACACCGGGGAGCTGTTTTTT.

This clone was found a few times. The V call is TRBV4-2, the J call TRBJ1-5, with 9 bases identical to TRBD1. This CDR3 spans 14 amino acids. The ends lost 5 bases at V and 2 bases at J; junction bases unmatched: 1. Germline V lookup: CDR1 LGHNA, CDR2 YNFKEQ. CDR3 nucleotides: TGTGCCAGCAGCAGGACAGGGGGCAATCAGCCCCAGCATTTT. Amino acid sequence: CASSRTGGNQPQHF.

J is TRBJ2-7 and V is TRBV30; 7 nucleotides line up with TRBD1. The CDR3 is 12 residues long. The V gene's germline CDR1 is GTSNPN and CDR2 SVGIG (reference sequence). V lost 5 bases and J lost 5; bases outside the gene matches: 6. The CDR3 DNA reads as TGTGCCTGGGGGGACAGATGGGACGAGCAGTACTTC. Protein product: CAWGDRWDEQYF.

This chain uses TRBV25-1 with TRBJ1-1; 7 bases are shared with TRBD1. Per the germline V gene, CDR1 is MGHDK and CDR2 is SYGVNS. This CDR3 contains 14 residues. The J segment lost 7 bases and the V segment lost 1 base, leaving 6 bases of the junction unmatched. CDR3 nucleotide sequence: TGTGCCAGCAGTGAATCCCAGGGGGTGGATGAAGCTTTCTTT. It yields the protein CASSESQGVDEAFF.

This clone was recorded once. The chain combines TRBV18 with TRBJ2-3, with 12 bases identical to TRBD2. The CDR3 length is 18 residues. The germline V gene encodes CDR1 KGHSH and CDR2 LQKENI. Trimming removed 2 bases from V and 4 bases from J; junction bases left unmatched: 10. The CDR3: CASSPAIPSGRGPDTQYF. For the CDR3, the DNA is TGTGCCAGCTCACCAGCAATACCTAGCGGGAGGGGGCCAGATACGCAGTATTTT. The full variable domain, with the rest looked up from reference TRBV18 and TRBJ2-3, is NAGVMQNPRHLVRRRGQEARLRCSPMKGHSHVYWYRQLPEEGLKFMVYLQKENIIDESGMPKERFSAEFPKEGPSILRIQQVVRGDSAAYFCASSPAIPSGRGPDTQYFGPGTRLTVL.